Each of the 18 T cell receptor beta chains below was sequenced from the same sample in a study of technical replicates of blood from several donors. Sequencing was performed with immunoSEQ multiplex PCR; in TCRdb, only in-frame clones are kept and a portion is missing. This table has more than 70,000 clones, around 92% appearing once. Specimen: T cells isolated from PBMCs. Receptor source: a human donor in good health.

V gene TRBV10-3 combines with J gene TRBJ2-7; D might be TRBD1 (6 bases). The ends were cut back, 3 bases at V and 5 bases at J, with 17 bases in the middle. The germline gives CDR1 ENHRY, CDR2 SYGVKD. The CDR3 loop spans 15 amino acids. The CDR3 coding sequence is TGTGCCATCAGTGAACTACTGACAGGCGGAAACGAGCAGTACTTC. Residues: CAISELLTGGNEQYF.

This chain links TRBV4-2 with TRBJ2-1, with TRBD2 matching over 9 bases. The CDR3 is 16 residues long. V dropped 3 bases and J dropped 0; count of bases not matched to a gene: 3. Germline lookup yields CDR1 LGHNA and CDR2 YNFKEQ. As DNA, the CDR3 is TGTGCCAGCAGCCAGATAGCGGGGGCCTCCTACAATGAGCAGTTCTTC. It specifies CASSQIAGASYNEQFF.

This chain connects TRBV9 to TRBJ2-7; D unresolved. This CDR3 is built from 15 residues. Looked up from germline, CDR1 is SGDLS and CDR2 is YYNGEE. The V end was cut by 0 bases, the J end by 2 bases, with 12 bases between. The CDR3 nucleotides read TGTGCCAGCAGCGTAGCTTTCGGTTCGACCTACGAGCAGTACTTC. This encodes CASSVAFGSTYEQYF.

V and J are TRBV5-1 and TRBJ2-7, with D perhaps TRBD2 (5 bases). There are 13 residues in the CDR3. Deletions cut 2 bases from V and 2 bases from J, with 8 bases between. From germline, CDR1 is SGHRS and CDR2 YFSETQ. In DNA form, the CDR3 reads TGCGCCAGCAGCTTTGAGGGCACCTACGAGCAGTACTTC. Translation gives CASSFEGTYEQYF.

This chain's CDR3 is CASIVQGGETQYF. CDR3 sequence (DNA): TGTGCCAGCATCGTCCAGGGAGGGGAGACCCAGTACTTC. The chain combines TRBV6-1 with TRBJ2-5; 7 bases are a match to TRBD2. The CDR3 runs 13 residues. The germline V gene encodes CDR1 MNHNS and CDR2 SASEGT. The J segment lost 5 bases and the V segment lost 7 bases, leaving 7 bases of the junction unmatched.

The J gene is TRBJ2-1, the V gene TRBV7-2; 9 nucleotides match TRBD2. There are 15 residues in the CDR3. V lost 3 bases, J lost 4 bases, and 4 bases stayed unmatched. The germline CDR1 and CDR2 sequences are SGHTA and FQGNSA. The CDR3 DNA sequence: TGTGCCAGCAGCTTTGCGGGGGGGGAATACAATGAGCAGTTCTTC. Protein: CASSFAGGEYNEQFF.

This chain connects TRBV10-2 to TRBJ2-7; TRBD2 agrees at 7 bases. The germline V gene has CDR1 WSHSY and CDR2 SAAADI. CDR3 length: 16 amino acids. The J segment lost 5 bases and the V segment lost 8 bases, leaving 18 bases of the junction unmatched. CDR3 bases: TGCGCCAGCCAAGACCGCGGACTAGGGGCACATGACGAGCAGTACTTC. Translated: CASQDRGLGAHDEQYF.

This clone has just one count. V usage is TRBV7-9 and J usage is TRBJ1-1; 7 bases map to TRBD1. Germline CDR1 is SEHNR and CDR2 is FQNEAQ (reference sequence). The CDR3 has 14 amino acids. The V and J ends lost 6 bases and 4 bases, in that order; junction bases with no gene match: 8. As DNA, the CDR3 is TGTGCCAGCAGAGAAACAGGGGCACTCACTGAAGCTTTCTTT. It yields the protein CASRETGALTEAFF.

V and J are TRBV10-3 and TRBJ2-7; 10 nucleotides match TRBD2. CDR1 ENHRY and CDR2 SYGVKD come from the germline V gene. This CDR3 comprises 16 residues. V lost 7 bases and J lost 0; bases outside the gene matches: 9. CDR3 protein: CAIKGPLAGHSYEQYF. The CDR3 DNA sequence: TGTGCCATCAAAGGGCCACTAGCGGGACACTCCTACGAGCAGTACTTC.

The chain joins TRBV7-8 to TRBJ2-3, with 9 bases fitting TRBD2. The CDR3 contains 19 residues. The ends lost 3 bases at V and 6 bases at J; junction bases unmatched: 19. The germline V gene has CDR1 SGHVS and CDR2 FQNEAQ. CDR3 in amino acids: CASSFRAGGREAIDDTQYF. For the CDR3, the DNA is TGTGCCAGCAGCTTCCGGGCGGGAGGGCGGGAGGCCATTGATGATACGCAGTATTTT.

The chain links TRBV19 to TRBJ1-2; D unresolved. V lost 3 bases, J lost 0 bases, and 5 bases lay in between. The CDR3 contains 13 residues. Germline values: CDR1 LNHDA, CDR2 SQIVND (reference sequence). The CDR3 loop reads CASSMRSNYGYTF. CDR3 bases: TGTGCCAGTAGTATGCGGTCTAACTATGGCTACACCTTC.

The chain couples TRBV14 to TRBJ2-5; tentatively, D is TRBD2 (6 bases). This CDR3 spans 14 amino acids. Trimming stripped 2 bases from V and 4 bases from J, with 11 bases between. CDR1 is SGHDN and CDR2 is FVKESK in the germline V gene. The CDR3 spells CASSQFGGRETQYF. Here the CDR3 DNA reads TGTGCCAGCAGCCAATTCGGAGGGCGAGAGACCCAGTACTTC.

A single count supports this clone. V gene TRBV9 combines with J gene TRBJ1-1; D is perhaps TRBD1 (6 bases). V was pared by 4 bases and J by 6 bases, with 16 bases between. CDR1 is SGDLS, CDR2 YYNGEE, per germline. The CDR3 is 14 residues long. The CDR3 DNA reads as TGTGCCAGCAGCTCACTGGACAGTTTACCTGAAGCTTTCTTT. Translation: CASSSLDSLPEAFF.

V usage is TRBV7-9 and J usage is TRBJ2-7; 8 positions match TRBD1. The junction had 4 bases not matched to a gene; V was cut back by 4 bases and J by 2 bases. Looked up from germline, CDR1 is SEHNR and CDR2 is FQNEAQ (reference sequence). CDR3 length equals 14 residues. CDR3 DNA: TGTGCCAGCAGCTCTCCGGGACAGGCCTACGAGCAGTACTTC. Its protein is CASSSPGQAYEQYF.

CDR3 DNA: TGTGCCAGTAGTTCCACGACAGGGGCCCTCCCGAAGCCCCAGCATTTT. Translation gives CASSSTTGALPKPQHF. The chain couples TRBV19 to TRBJ1-5; 8 bases are a match to TRBD1. From germline, CDR1 is LNHDA and CDR2 SQIVND (reference sequence). Germline trimming cut 5 bases from V and 8 bases from J; bases unmatched to any gene: 14. The CDR3 extends over 16 amino acids.

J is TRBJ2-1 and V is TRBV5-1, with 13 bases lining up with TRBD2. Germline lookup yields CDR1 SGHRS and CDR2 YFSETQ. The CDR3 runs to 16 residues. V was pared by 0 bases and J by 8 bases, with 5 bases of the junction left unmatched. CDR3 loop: CASSLELAGGHYEQFF. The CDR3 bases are TGCGCCAGCAGCTTGGAACTAGCGGGAGGGCACTATGAGCAGTTCTTC.

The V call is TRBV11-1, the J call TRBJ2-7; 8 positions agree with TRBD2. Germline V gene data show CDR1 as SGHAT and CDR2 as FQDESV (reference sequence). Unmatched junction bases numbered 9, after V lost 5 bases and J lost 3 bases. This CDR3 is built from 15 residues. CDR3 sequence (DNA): TGTGCCAGCAGCCCGTCGAGCGGGGGATTCTACGAGCAGTACTTC. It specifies CASSPSSGGFYEQYF. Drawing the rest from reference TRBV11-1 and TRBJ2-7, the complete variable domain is EAEVAQSPRYKITEKSQAVAFWCDPISGHATLYWYRQILGQGPELLVQFQDESVVDDSQLPKDRFSAERLKGVDSTLKIQPAELGDSAMYLCASSPSSGGFYEQYFGPGTRLTVT.

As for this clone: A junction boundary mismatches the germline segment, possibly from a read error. The CDR3 nucleotides are TGTGCCAGTGCTCCCGGGACTAGCGACCTCCGGAACTTC. Translation: CASAPGTSDLRNF. The chain carries TRBV19 and TRBJ2-5, with TRBD2 matching over 10 bases. Germline loops: CDR1 LNHDA, CDR2 SQIVND (reference sequence). The CDR3 consists of 13 residues.